Listed below are T cell receptor beta chains from one sample, sequenced in a study of shared T cell receptors in the human thymus. Data came from immunoSEQ multiplex PCR; TCRdb stores just in-frame clones and leaves some out. This table has over 650,000 clones, more than 75% appearing once. The same data also contributed to another study, on human thymus T cells.

Source material: thymocytes. These receptors originate from a boy younger than two with a congenital heart defect. Both conserved end residues are trimmed from each CDR3. The order of the fields is V gene, CDR3 protein.

v_gene: TRBV5-6; CDR3aa: ASSYLGGEGKLSDEQF
v_gene: TRBV10-2; CDR3aa: ASTKPALGQVEKKY
v_gene: TRBV7-2; CDR3aa: ASSSYQTGETYEQY
v_gene: TRBV7-6; CDR3aa: ASSLSSSGRAVSYEQY
v_gene: TRBV2; CDR3aa: ASGTGLVEQY
v_gene: TRBV5-1; CDR3aa: ASSMTGPLDLAEKLF
v_gene: TRBV13; CDR3aa: ASSPGDGGDRNIQY
v_gene: TRBV10-1; CDR3aa: ASSGGRPPYEQY
v_gene: TRBV2; CDR3aa: ASSKQGKPYTDTQY
v_gene: TRBV5-1; CDR3aa: ASSIGTSGLYEQY
v_gene: TRBV2; CDR3aa: ASRPRDRRYNEQF
v_gene: TRBV28; CDR3aa: ASSLLVPRTGFNYGYT
v_gene: TRBV27; CDR3aa: ASSPAGGGSTDTQY
v_gene: TRBV12-5; CDR3aa: ASGLAGTGSYNEQF
v_gene: TRBV18; CDR3aa: ASSPPRSNTEAF
v_gene: TRBV28; CDR3aa: ASSLSSSARSGNTIY
v_gene: TRBV15; CDR3aa: ATSSGKLALTYEQY
v_gene: TRBV6-6; CDR3aa: ASSSTSGGIYNEQF
v_gene: TRBV4-3; CDR3aa: ASSQRDGFRELTDTQY
v_gene: TRBV28; CDR3aa: ASSTHRDRRSYEQY
v_gene: TRBV7-3; CDR3aa: ASSVGTRDSDTQY
v_gene: TRBV10-3; CDR3aa: ASTGGESYEQY
v_gene: TRBV14; CDR3aa: ASSQETVPADLSYGYT
v_gene: TRBV9; CDR3aa: ASSETSGGYTDTQY
v_gene: TRBV11-2; CDR3aa: ASSLGTSGFYNEQF
v_gene: TRBV5-1; CDR3aa: ASSLGEEGIQY
v_gene: TRBV10-3; CDR3aa: AISEGVGQPQH
v_gene: TRBV28; CDR3aa: ASRSSGGCWEQY
v_gene: TRBV6-5; CDR3aa: ASSLAGVAYEQY